The source of this TCR beta chain is a study of PD-1 blockade in classical Hodgkin lymphoma. Study-wide findings and caveats: The repertoire differences lack a defined cause, possibly disease activity or prior therapy.

TCRdb keeps only in-frame clones here, not all; method: immunoSEQ multiplex PCR. This sample has about 28,000 clones, with about 89% found just once. The time point is: newly diagnosed, previously untreated cHL patient sample. Comparison PBMCs came from previously untreated, newly diagnosed classical Hodgkin lymphoma patients. The sample holds one count of this clone. Antigen unknown. V lost 2 bases and J lost 4, with 4 bases in between. The CDR3 has 12 amino acids. CDR1 and CDR2 from the germline V gene are SGHTA and FQGNSA. This clonotype originated in a human donor with classical Hodgkin lymphoma. The V gene is TRBV7-2, the J gene TRBJ2-3; D gene unclear. Material for sequencing was peripheral blood mononuclear cells (PBMCs). The CDR3 spells CASSLWADTQYF. The CDR3 DNA reads as TGTGCCAGCAGCTTATGGGCAGATACGCAGTATTTT.